This note documents a single T cell receptor beta chain sequence. The antigen remains undetermined. The data stem from a study of T cells in Graves' hyperthyroidism and ophthalmopathy. Study-wide results and caveats: In blood, most of the thyroid clonotypes expanded above 0.001 were also present.

The junction had 6 bases not matched to a gene; V was cut back by 10 bases and J by 1 base. CDR3 length equals 14 residues. Germline V gene sequence: CDR1 SGHTA, CDR2 FQGNSA. TCR beta CDR3 region amplification was performed from RNA transcripts. The TCR CDR3 first-round RT-PCR relied on the HTBI primer set. MiXCR was run by TCRdb on the multiplex PCR reads, yielding one entry per CDR3 protein. The repertoire holds 650,000 to 800,000 distinct CDR3 sequences, with 45% as singletons. This chain links TRBV7-2 with TRBJ2-2, with TRBD2 identical over 7 bases. Input material: peripheral blood or thyroid tissue (not recorded which). This receptor was taken from an adult man with Graves' disease, either hyperthyroidism or ophthalmopathy (not recorded which). CDR3 in amino acids: CATPGTKNTGELFF. The CDR3 DNA reads TGTGCCACCCCCGGGACTAAGAACACCGGGGAGCTGTTTTTT. Combining the CDR3 with reference TRBV7-2 and TRBJ2-2 gives the whole variable domain GAGVSQSPSNKVTEKGKDVELRCDPISGHTALYWYRQSLGQGLEFLIYFQGNSAPDKSGLPSDRFSAERTGGSVSTLTIQRTQQEDSAVYLCATPGTKNTGELFFGEGSRLTVL.